This T cell receptor beta chain was obtained from a study of cytomegalovirus exposure and HLA in healthy donors. The PCR had 60 Vbeta and 13 Jbeta primers. The table came from immunoSEQ multiplex PCR; TCRdb's copy has only in-frame clones and leaves some out. The sample yields some 270,000 clones, roughly 91% seen once. A word on this clone: Its specificity is unknown.

The CDR3 contains 12 residues. Germline CDR1 SGHTS, CDR2 YDEGEE. Trimming stripped 4 bases from V and 2 bases from J, with 4 bases between. Study-wide results and caveats: A later analysis linked a missense DCLRE1C variant to TCR beta V- and J-gene trimming.

The sample comprised PBMCs. This receptor was identified in a girl aged 2-10 years in good health and CMV-seronegative. The chain uses TRBV5-8 and TRBJ1-3; D unclear. CDR3 in DNA: TGTGCCAGCAGCCACACTGGAAACACCATATATTTT. It is translated as CASSHTGNTIYF.